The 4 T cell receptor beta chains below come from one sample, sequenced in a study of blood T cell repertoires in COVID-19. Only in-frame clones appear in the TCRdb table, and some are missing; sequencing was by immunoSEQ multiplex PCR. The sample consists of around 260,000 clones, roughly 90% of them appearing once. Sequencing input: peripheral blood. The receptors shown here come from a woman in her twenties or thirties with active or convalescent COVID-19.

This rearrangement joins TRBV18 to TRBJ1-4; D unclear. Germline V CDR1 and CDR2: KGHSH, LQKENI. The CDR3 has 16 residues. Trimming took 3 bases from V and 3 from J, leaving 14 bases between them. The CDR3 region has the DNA TGTGCCAGCTCACCGCCCAATTTTTCGGCTAATGAAAAACTGTTTTTT. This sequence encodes CASSPPNFSANEKLFF.

CDR3 bases: TGTGCCAGCAGCCCCCCAGTAACCGGGGAGCTGTTTTTT. It encodes CASSPPVTGELFF. The rearrangement uses TRBV13 and TRBJ2-2; the D is unclear. Germline V gives CDR1 PRHDT, CDR2 FYEKMQ (reference sequence). The ends were cut back, 5 bases at V and 5 bases at J, with 9 bases in the middle. There are 13 residues in the CDR3.

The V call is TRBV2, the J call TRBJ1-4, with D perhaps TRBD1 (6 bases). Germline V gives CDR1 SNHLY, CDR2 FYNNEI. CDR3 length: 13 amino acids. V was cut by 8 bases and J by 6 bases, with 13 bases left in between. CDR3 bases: TGTGCCAGCCTGGGGGGGGCTTATGAAAAACTGTTTTTT. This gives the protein CASLGGAYEKLFF. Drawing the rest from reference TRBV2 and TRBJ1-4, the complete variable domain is EPEVTQTPSHQVTQMGQEVILRCVPISNHLYFYWYRQILGQKVEFLVSFYNNEISEKSEIFDDQFSVERPDGSNFTLKIRSTKLEDSAMYFCASLGGAYEKLFFGSGTQLSVL.

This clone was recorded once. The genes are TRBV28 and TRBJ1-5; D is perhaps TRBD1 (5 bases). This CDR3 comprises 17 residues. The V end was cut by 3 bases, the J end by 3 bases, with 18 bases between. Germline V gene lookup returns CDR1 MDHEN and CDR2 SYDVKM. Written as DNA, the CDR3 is TGTGCCAGCAGTTTGGGGCGCCGGATTTCTTCCAATCAGCCCCAGCATTTT. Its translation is CASSLGRRISSNQPQHF. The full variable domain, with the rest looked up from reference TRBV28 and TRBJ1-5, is DVKVTQSSRYLVKRTGEKVFLECVQDMDHENMFWYRQDPGLGLRLIYFSYDVKMKEKGDIPEGYSVSREKKERFSLILESASTNQTSMYLCASSLGRRISSNQPQHFGDGTRLSIL.